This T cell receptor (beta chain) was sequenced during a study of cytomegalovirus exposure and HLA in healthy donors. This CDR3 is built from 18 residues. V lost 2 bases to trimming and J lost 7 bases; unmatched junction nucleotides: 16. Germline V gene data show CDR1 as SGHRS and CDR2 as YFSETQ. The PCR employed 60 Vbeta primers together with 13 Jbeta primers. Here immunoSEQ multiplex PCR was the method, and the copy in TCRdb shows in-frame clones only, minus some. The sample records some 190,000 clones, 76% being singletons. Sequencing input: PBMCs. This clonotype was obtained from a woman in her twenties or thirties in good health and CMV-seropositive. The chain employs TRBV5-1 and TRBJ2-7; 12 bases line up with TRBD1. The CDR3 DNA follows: TGCGCCAGCAGCTTCGACGTGGGGACCGGGACAGGGGGCCGGGAGCAGTACTTC. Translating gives CASSFDVGTGTGGREQYF.